This TCR beta chain originates from a study of T cell responses to AZD1222 COVID-19 vaccine. V gave up 0 bases and J gave up 6 bases, with 10 bases separating them. The germline gives CDR1 SGHKS, CDR2 YYEKEE (reference sequence). The CDR3 has 15 amino acids. TCRdb's copy holds only in-frame clones and misses some; the assay was immunoSEQ multiplex PCR. Here the sample spans about 110,000 clones, around nine tenths being singletons. The sequence came from an adult in good health. The sample consisted of peripheral blood, taken on day 0 of AZD1222 vaccination. This rearrangement joins TRBV5-5 to TRBJ1-6; no clear D. Written as DNA, the CDR3 is TGTGCCAGCAGCTTGGTGGGTGGTGGTAATTCACCCCTCCACTTT. It specifies CASSLVGGGNSPLHF.